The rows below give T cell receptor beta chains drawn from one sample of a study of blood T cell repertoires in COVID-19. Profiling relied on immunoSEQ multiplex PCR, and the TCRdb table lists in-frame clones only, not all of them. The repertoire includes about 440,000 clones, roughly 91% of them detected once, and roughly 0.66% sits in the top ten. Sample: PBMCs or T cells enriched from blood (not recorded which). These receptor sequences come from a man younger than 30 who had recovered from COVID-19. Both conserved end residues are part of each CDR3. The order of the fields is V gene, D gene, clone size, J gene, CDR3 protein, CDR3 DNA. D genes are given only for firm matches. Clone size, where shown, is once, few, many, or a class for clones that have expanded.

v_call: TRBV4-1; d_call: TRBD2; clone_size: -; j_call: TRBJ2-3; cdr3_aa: CASSQGSGRYTDTQYF; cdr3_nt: TGCGCCAGCAGCCAAGGAAGCGGGAGGTACACAGATACGCAGTATTTT
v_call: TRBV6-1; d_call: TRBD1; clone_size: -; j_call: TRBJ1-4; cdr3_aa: CASSERGRGNEKLFF; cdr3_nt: TGTGCCAGCAGTGAACGAGGCAGGGGGAATGAAAAACTGTTTTTT
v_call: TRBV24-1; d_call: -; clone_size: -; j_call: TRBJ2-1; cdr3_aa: CATSDFPASSYNEQFF; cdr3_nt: TGTGCCACCAGTGATTTTCCCGCTAGCTCCTACAATGAGCAGTTCTTC
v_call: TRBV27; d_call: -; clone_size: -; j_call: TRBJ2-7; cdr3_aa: CASSLTGQKSDEQYF; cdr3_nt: TGTGCCAGCAGTTTAACCGGACAGAAAAGTGACGAGCAGTACTTC
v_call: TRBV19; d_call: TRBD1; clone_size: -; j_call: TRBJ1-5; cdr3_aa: CASRGQGGQPQHF; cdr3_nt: TGTGCCAGTAGGGGACAGGGAGGTCAGCCCCAGCATTTT
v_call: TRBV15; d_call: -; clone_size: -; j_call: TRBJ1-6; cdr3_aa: CATSPYNSPLHF; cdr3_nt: TGTGCCACCAGCCCTTATAATTCACCCCTCCACTTT
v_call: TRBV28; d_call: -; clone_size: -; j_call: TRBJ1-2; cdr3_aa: CASRPGLVYGYTF; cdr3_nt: TGTGCCAGCAGGCCAGGGCTTGTCTATGGCTACACCTTC
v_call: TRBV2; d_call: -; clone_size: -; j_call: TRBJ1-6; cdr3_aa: CASSESASKFSYNSPLHF; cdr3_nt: TGTGCCAGCAGTGAAAGCGCATCCAAATTCTCCTATAATTCACCCCTCCACTTT
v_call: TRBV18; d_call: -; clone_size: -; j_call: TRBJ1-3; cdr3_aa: CASSPNPRSSGNTIYF; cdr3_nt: TGTGCCAGCTCACCGAATCCCCGTAGCTCTGGAAACACCATATATTTT
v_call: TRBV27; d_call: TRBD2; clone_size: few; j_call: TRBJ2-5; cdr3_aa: CASSPTSGRGGEETQYF; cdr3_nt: TGTGCCAGCAGCCCGACTAGCGGGAGGGGGGGAGAGGAGACCCAGTACTTC
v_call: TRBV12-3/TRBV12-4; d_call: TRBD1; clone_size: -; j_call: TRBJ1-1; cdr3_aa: CASGRQGGAEAFF; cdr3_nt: TGTGCCAGCGGCAGACAGGGGGGCGCTGAAGCTTTCTTT
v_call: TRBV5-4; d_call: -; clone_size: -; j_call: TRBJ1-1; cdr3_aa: CATRGLNTEAFF; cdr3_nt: TGTGCCACCCGGGGACTTAACACTGAAGCTTTCTTT
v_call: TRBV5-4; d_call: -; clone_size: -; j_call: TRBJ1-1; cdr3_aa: CASSLGSAAEAFF; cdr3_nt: TGTGCCAGCAGCTTGGGGTCTGCGGCTGAAGCTTTCTTT
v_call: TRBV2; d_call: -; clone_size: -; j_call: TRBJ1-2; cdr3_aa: CASTWGDYGYTF; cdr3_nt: TGTGCCAGCACGTGGGGGGACTATGGCTACACCTTC
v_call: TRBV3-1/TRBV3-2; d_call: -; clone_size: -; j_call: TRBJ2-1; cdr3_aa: CASSQEEEMKQFF; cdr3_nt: TGTGCCAGCAGCCAAGAAGAGGAGATGAAGCAGTTCTTC
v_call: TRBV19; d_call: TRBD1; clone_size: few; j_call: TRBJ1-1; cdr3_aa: CASSIGGTGASEAFF; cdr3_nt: TGTGCCAGTAGTATAGGGGGGACAGGGGCCTCTGAAGCTTTCTTT
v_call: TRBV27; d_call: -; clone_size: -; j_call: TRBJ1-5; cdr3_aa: CASRSHPQAFNQPQHF; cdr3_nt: TGTGCCAGCCGATCCCACCCGCAGGCTTTCAATCAGCCCCAGCATTTT
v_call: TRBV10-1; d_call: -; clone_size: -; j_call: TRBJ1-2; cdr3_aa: CASNQGAYGYTF; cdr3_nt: TGCGCCAGCAACCAGGGTGCCTATGGCTACACCTTC
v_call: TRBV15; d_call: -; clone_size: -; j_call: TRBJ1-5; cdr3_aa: CATSSNDGGLGNQPQHF; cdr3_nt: TGTGCCACCAGCAGTAACGATGGGGGCCTCGGCAATCAGCCCCAGCATTTT
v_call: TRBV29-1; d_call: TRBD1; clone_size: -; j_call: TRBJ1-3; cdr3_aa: CSVDQGAGNTIYF; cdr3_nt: TGCAGCGTTGACCAGGGGGCTGGAAACACCATATATTTT
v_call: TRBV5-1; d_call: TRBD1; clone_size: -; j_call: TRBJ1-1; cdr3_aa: CASSLESRGRNTEAFF; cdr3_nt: TGCGCCAGCAGCTTGGAGTCCAGGGGGCGTAACACTGAAGCTTTCTTT
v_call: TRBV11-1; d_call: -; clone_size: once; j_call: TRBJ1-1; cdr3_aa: CASSSGVLNTEAFF; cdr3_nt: TGTGCCAGCAGCTCAGGGGTCCTGAACACTGAAGCTTTCTTT
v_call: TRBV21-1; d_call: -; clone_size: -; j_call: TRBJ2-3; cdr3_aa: CASSKGLPGQGPTDTQYF; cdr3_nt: TGTGCCAGCAGCAAAGGGTTGCCGGGACAGGGACCCACAGATACGCAGTATTTT
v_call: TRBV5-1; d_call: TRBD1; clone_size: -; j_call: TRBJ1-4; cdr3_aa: CASSIDRDRSFEKLFF; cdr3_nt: TGCGCCAGCAGCATCGACCGGGACAGGTCCTTTGAAAAACTGTTTTTT
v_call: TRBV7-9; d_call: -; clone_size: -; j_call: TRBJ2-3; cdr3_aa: CASSLVRGSTDTQYF; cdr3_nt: TGTGCCAGCAGCTTAGTACGCGGAAGCACAGATACGCAGTATTTT
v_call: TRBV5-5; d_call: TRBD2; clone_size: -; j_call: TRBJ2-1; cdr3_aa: CASSVDHRLAGGMNEQFF; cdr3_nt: TGTGCCAGCAGCGTTGATCACCGACTAGCGGGGGGGATGAATGAGCAGTTCTTC
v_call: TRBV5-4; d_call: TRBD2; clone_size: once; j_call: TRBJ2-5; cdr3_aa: CASSLVASGRAETQYF; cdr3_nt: TGTGCCAGCAGCTTGGTGGCTAGCGGGAGGGCAGAGACCCAGTACTTC
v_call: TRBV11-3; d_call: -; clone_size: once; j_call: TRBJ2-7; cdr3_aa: CASSSARSGEQYF; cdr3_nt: TGTGCCAGCAGCTCCGCACGATCCGGCGAGCAGTACTTC
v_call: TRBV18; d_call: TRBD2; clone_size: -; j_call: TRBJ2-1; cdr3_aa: CASSRREGDEQFF; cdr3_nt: TGTGCCAGCTCAAGGCGGGAGGGCGATGAGCAGTTCTTC
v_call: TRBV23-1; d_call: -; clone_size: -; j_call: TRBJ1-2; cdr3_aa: CASSYPANYGYTF; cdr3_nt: TGCGCCAGCAGTTACCCAGCGAACTATGGCTACACCTTC
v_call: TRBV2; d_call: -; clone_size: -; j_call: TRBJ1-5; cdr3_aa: CASSGTRKNQPQHF; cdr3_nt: TGTGCCAGCAGTGGGACTCGGAAGAATCAGCCCCAGCATTTT
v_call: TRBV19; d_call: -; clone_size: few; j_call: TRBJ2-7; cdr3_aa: CASSEPSKSSYEQYF; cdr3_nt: TGTGCCAGTAGCGAACCTTCAAAGAGCTCCTACGAGCAGTACTTC
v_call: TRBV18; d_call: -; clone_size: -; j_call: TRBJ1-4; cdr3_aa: CASSPGPGGEKLFF; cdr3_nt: TGTGCCAGCTCACCAGGCCCCGGGGGGGAAAAACTGTTTTTT
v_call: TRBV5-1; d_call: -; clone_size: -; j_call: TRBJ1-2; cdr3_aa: CASSLENGGAKYGYTF; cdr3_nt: TGCGCCAGCAGCCTGGAGAATGGGGGGGCGAAGTATGGCTACACCTTC
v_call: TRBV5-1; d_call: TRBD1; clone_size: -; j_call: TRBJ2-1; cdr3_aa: CASSLAWGQTYNEQFF; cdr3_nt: TGCGCCAGCAGCTTGGCCTGGGGACAGACCTACAATGAGCAGTTCTTC
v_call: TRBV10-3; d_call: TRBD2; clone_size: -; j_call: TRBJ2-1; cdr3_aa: CAISRDSGSSYNEQFF; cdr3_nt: TGTGCCATCAGCAGGGATAGCGGGAGTTCGTACAATGAGCAGTTCTTC
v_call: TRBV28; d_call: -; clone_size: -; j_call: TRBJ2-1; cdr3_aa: CASSLGWRDPGNEQFF; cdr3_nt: TGTGCCAGCAGTTTGGGCTGGCGGGACCCGGGGAATGAGCAGTTCTTC
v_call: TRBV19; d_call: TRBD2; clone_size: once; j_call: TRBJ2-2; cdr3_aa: CASSTGGTGELFF; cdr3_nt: TGTGCCAGTAGTACGGGAGGCACCGGGGAGCTGTTTTTT
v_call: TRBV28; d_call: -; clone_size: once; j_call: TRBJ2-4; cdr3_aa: CASSQTGHANIQYF; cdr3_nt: TGTGCCAGCAGTCAGACGGGACATGCAAACATTCAGTACTTC
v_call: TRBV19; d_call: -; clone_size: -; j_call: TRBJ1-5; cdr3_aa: CALMKGEDPRQPQHF; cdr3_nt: TGTGCCCTAATGAAAGGGGAGGACCCCAGGCAGCCCCAGCATTTT
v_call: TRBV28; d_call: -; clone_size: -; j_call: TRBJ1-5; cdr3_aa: CASSFSSRMVRDQPQHF; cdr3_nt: TGTGCCAGCAGTTTTAGCTCTCGGATGGTCAGGGATCAGCCCCAGCATTTT
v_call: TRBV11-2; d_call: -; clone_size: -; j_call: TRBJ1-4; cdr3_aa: CASSFGSGSEEKLFF; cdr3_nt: TGTGCCAGCAGCTTCGGGTCGGGGTCGGAAGAAAAACTGTTTTTT
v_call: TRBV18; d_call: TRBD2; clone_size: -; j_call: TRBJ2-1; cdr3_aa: CASSPSLAGVGEQFF; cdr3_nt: TGTGCCAGCTCACCTTCCCTAGCGGGAGTAGGTGAGCAGTTCTTC
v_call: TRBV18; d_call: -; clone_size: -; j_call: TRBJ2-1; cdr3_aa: CASSPPGGTYNEQFF; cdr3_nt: TGTGCCAGCTCACCACCTGGCGGGACCTACAATGAGCAGTTCTTC
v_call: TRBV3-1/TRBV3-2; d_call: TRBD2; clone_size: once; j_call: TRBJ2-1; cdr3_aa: CASSQDKRGVSFF; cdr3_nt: TGTGCCAGCAGCCAAGATAAGCGGGGGGTGTCGTTCTTC
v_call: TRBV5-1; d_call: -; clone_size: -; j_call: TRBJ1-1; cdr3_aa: CASSLAIRGDTEAFF; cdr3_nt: TGCGCCAGCAGCTTGGCCATACGGGGGGACACTGAAGCTTTCTTT